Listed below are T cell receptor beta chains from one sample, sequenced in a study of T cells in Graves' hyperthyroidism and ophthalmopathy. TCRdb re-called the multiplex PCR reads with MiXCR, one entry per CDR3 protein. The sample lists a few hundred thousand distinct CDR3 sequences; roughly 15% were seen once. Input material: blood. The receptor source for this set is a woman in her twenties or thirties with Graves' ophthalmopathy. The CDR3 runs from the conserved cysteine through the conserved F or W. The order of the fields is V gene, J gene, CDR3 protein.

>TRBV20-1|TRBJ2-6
CSASRPGTGSGANVLTF
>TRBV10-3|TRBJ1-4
CAISESGTEAPELFF
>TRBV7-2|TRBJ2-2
CASSLDSGFGELFF
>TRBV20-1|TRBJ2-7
CSARTSGMGAYEQYF
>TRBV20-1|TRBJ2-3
CSANPPLDTQYF
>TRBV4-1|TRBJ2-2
CASSQGSAGVGTGELFF
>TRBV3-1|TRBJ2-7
CASSRIRDRSSYEQYF
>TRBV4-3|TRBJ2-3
CASSQDPPRRSSTDTQYF
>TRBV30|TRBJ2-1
CAWSQQFF
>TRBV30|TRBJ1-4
CASPGDSEKLFF
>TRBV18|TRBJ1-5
CASSTKQGNRPQHF
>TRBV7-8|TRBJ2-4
CASSLAGTSGSIIRTNIQYF
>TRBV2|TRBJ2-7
CASSEGGYYEQYF
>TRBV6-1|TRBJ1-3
CASRLDRGSIWGNTIYF
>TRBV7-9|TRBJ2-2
CASSLTLAWTGELFF
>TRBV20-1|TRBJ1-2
CSARDMDSLYGYTF
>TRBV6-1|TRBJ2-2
CASSGRRDTGELFF
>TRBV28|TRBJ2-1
CASSSRQGVVNEQFF
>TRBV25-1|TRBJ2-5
CASSAGGGLVETQYF
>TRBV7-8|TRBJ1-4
CASSSFGQARGEKLFF
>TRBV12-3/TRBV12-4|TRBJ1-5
CASSPEPENQPQHF
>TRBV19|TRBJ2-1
CASSRTFSDRAYNEQFF
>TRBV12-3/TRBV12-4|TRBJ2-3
CPSSLGTSTDTQYF
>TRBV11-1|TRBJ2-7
CASSVDRDEQYF
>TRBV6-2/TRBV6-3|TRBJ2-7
CASVNFYEQYF
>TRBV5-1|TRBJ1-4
CASSLDGTGGRELFF
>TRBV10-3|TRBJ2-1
CAISVDRGGGNEQFF
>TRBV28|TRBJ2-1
CASSLFGYNEQFF
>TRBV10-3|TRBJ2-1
CAISAAHNEQFF